These 32 T cell receptor beta chains were sequenced from one sample in a study of T cell responses to AZD1222 COVID-19 vaccine. Libraries were prepared by immunoSEQ multiplex PCR; TCRdb keeps only in-frame clonotypes and omits some of them. The sample has some 96,000 clones; about 88% are singletons. The input for sequencing was peripheral blood, taken on day 0 of AZD1222 vaccination. The receptors shown here come from an adult in good health.

V usage is TRBV19 and J usage is TRBJ2-3, with D possibly being TRBD2 (6 bases). Germline V lookup: CDR1 LNHDA, CDR2 SQIVND (reference sequence). V was cut by 2 bases and J by 3 bases, with 12 bases left in between. CDR3 length: 15 amino acids. Here the CDR3 reads CASSILGTLTDTQYF. CDR3 bases: TGTGCCAGTAGTATATTAGGGACTCTGACAGATACGCAGTATTTT.

The chain combines TRBV27 with TRBJ2-7; 8 bases agree with TRBD2. The CDR3 spans 15 residues. CDR1 and CDR2 from the germline V gene are MNHEY and SMNVEV (reference sequence). V shed 1 base and J 5 bases; nucleotides not matched to a gene: 7. In nucleotides, the CDR3 is TGTGCCAGCAGTTTATTAGGCGGGAGGATCGACGAGCAGTACTTC. This sequence encodes CASSLLGGRIDEQYF.

Here the CDR3 reads CASSVGGERYNEQFF. The CDR3 bases are TGTGCCAGCAGCGTGGGCGGAGAAAGGTACAATGAGCAGTTCTTC. The chain employs TRBV9 and TRBJ2-1; D remains unclear. The germline gives CDR1 SGDLS, CDR2 YYNGEE. V was cut by 2 bases and J by 4 bases, with 13 bases left in between. The CDR3 has 15 residues. Based on the CDR3 plus reference TRBV9 and TRBJ2-1, the full variable domain is DSGVTQTPKHLITATGQRVTLRCSPRSGDLSVYWYQQSLDQGLQFLIQYYNGEERAKGNILERFSAQQFPDLHSELNLSSLELGDSALYFCASSVGGERYNEQFFGPGTRLTVL.

The chain joins TRBV19 to TRBJ1-5; a weak D match, TRBD1 (6 bases). CDR1 LNHDA and CDR2 SQIVND come from the germline V gene (reference sequence). V was clipped by 6 bases and J by 10 bases, with 22 bases between them. The CDR3 sequence is 15 residues long. Here the CDR3 reads CASSPFVGGPDPQHF. The CDR3 DNA reads TGTGCCAGTAGCCCGTTCGTGGGGGGCCCCGACCCCCAGCATTTT.

The chain carries TRBV11-2 and TRBJ2-7; D is ambiguous. With 5 bases removed from V and 2 bases from J, the gap between germline ends came to 4 bases. CDR3 length: 11 amino acids. Germline-derived CDR1 and CDR2 are SGHAT and FQNNGV. The CDR3 nucleotides are TGTGCCAGCAGCCCTGCCTACGAGCAGTACTTC. Amino acids: CASSPAYEQYF.

The DNA for the CDR3 is TGTGCCAGCAGCCAGGGTAACCTCCAGAAGACCTTC. Encoded protein: CASSQGNLQKTF. V gene TRBV28 combines with J gene TRBJ1-2, with D perhaps TRBD1 (5 bases). V lost 6 bases and J 14 bases, leaving 19 bases between the germline ends. This CDR3 comprises 12 residues. CDR1 is MDHEN, CDR2 SYDVKM, per germline.

The rearrangement links TRBV2 to TRBJ2-1; D is uncertain. V was cut by 6 bases and J by 8 bases, with 14 bases left in between. CDR3 length: 13 amino acids. Germline CDR1 reads SNHLY; CDR2 reads FYNNEI. The CDR3 nucleotides are TGTGCCAGCAGCCCGCTGACTCGGGATGAGCAGTTCTTC. Translation: CASSPLTRDEQFF.

Worth noting for this clone: The sample holds other DNA sequences that translate to the same CDR3. The V and J genes are TRBV30 and TRBJ1-3; no clear D gene. The CDR3 loop spans 15 amino acids. Trimming removed 0 bases from V and 0 bases from J, with 9 bases in between. CDR1 is GTSNPN and CDR2 is SVGIG in the germline V gene (reference sequence). DNA for the CDR3: TGTGCCTGGAGTGTTGACTCAAGCTCTGGAAACACCATATATTTT. The encoded protein is CAWSVDSSSGNTIYF. Using reference TRBV30 and TRBJ1-3 for the parts outside the CDR3, the full variable domain is SQTIHQWPATLVQPVGSPLSLECTVEGTSNPNLYWYRQAAGRGLQLLFYSVGIGQISSEVPQNLSASRPQDRQFILSSKKLLLSDSGFYLCAWSVDSSSGNTIYFGEGSWLTVV.

The J gene is TRBJ1-5, the V gene TRBV2; 9 nucleotides match TRBD1. The junction had 7 bases not matched to a gene; V was cut back by 5 bases and J by 5 bases. This CDR3 comprises 15 residues. The germline V gene has CDR1 SNHLY and CDR2 FYNNEI. CDR3 residues: CASSLGQGSYQPQHF. In DNA, the CDR3 is TGTGCCAGCAGTCTGGGACAGGGAAGTTATCAGCCCCAGCATTTT.

The chain is built from TRBV18 and TRBJ1-3; D unclear. The V end was cut by 6 bases, the J end by 1 base, with 10 bases between. CDR1 KGHSH and CDR2 LQKENI come from the germline V gene. This CDR3 spans 14 amino acids. The DNA of the CDR3 is TGTGCCAGCTCGAGCGAAGGGTCTGGAAACACCATATATTTT. Protein product: CASSSEGSGNTIYF.

The gene calls are TRBV7-8 and TRBJ1-1, with D unclear. This CDR3 is 14 amino acids long. CDR1 is SGHVS, CDR2 FQNEAQ, per germline. V gave up 5 bases and J gave up 4 bases, with 14 bases separating them. This CDR3 is CASSPRPVGTEAFF. Here the CDR3 DNA reads TGTGCCAGCAGCCCGCGACCCGTAGGCACTGAAGCTTTCTTT.

The chain combines TRBV30 with TRBJ1-4; no firm D call. The ends were cut back, 0 bases at V and 0 bases at J, with 8 bases in the middle. Germline V lookup: CDR1 GTSNPN, CDR2 SVGIG (reference sequence). This CDR3 has 15 amino acids. Here the CDR3 reads CAWSVPVTTNEKLFF. The CDR3, as DNA: TGTGCCTGGAGTGTACCGGTGACAACTAATGAAAAACTGTTTTTT.

This clone was seen just once. The rearrangement links TRBV7-2 to TRBJ2-3, with TRBD1 matching over 10 bases. Germline assignment: CDR1 SGHTA and CDR2 FQGNSA. The V gene end was trimmed by 7 bases and the J gene end by 2 bases; junction bases not matched to a gene: 6. The CDR3 runs 15 residues. CDR3 sequence (DNA): TGTGCCAGCATCCCGGGACAGGGGATCACAGATACGCAGTATTTT. As protein: CASIPGQGITDTQYF.

The rearrangement uses TRBV7-9 and TRBJ2-7, with a tentative D call TRBD1 (5 bases). CDR3 length: 13 residues. Germline V CDR1 and CDR2: SEHNR, FQNEAQ (reference sequence). Trimming cost V 6 bases and J 4 bases, with 13 bases left between them. The CDR3 sequence: CASRLGQGYEQYF. CDR3 DNA sequence: TGTGCCAGCAGACTCGGGCAGGGTTACGAGCAGTACTTC.

J is TRBJ1-2 and V is TRBV5-6; 8 nucleotides agree with TRBD1. The CDR3 totals 15 residues. Germline CDR1 is SGHDT and CDR2 is YYEEEE. J gave up 2 bases and V 4 bases, and 7 bases lay outside the gene matches. CDR3 protein: CASSVGQGGNYGYTF. The CDR3 region has the DNA TGTGCCAGCAGCGTCGGACAGGGCGGAAACTATGGCTACACCTTC.

V is TRBV5-1 and J is TRBJ1-5; tentative D call: TRBD1 (5 bases). Per germline, CDR1 SGHRS and CDR2 YFSETQ. Trimming cost V 0 bases and J 9 bases, with 19 bases left between them. The CDR3 is 16 residues long. The CDR3 DNA follows: TGCGCCAGCAGCTTGGGTGGTACGGGCGACGGGGGGCCCCAGCATTTT. The encoded protein is CASSLGGTGDGGPQHF.

The chain links TRBV2 to TRBJ1-6; D call uncertain. The CDR3 extends over 11 amino acids. The V and J ends lost 2 bases and 8 bases respectively, with 1 base between them. CDR1 and CDR2 (germline): SNHLY, FYNNEI. CDR3 sequence: CASSEYSPLHF. CDR3 nucleotide sequence: TGTGCCAGCAGTGAATATTCACCCCTCCACTTT.

The chain recombines TRBV12-5 with TRBJ1-3; 7 bases match TRBD1. The J segment lost 0 bases and the V segment lost 5 bases, leaving 7 bases of the junction unmatched. The CDR3 runs to 16 residues. CDR1 is LGHNT and CDR2 is FRNRAP in the germline V gene. The CDR3 DNA is TGTGCTAGTGGTCAGGGGGGGTTCTCCTCTGGAAACACCATATATTTT. Amino acids: CASGQGGFSSGNTIYF.

The V and J genes are TRBV6-2 or TRBV6-3 and TRBJ2-1; weak D call: TRBD2 (6 bases). Germline-derived CDR1 and CDR2 are MNHEY and SVGEGT. CDR3 size: 16 residues. With 3 bases removed from V and 7 bases from J, the gap between germline ends came to 19 bases. CDR3 bases: TGTGCCAGCAGTTATAGGACCCAGCGGGTGGGTAATGAGCAGTTCTTC. As protein: CASSYRTQRVGNEQFF.

The chain joins TRBV19 to TRBJ2-7; 9 bases are a match to TRBD1. The CDR3 runs 15 residues. Trimming cost V 6 bases and J 5 bases; bases outside gene matches: 11. Germline V CDR1 and CDR2: LNHDA, SQIVND (reference sequence). CDR3 sequence reads: CASSFGTGYRNEQYF. The CDR3 DNA reads as TGTGCCAGTAGCTTCGGGACAGGGTACCGGAACGAGCAGTACTTC.

The chain carries TRBV7-2 and TRBJ2-5; 7 nucleotides line up with TRBD2. The CDR3 contains 11 residues. CDR1 and CDR2 from the germline V gene are SGHTA and FQGNSA. V was pared by 8 bases and J by 4 bases, with 1 base of the junction left unmatched. CDR3 in DNA: TGTGCCAGCGGGGGGGGAGAGACCCAGTACTTC. It codes for CASGGGETQYF.

This clone was seen only once. The genes are TRBV27 and TRBJ2-6, with 8 bases lining up with TRBD1. From germline, CDR1 is MNHEY and CDR2 SMNVEV (reference sequence). This CDR3 region has 16 residues. J lost 1 base, V lost 5 bases, and 4 bases had no gene match. In DNA, the CDR3 is TGTGCCAGCAGTCCAGGGGGCAGGTCTGGGGCCAACGTCCTGACTTTC. It translates to CASSPGGRSGANVLTF.

This sequence joins TRBV2 and TRBJ2-2, with D maybe TRBD1 (5 bases). In germline, CDR1 is SNHLY, CDR2 FYNNEI. With 4 bases removed from V and 3 bases from J, the gap between germline ends came to 9 bases. The CDR3 covers 14 residues. CDR3 residues: CASSGGRDTGELFF. DNA of the CDR3: TGTGCCAGCAGTGGAGGCAGGGACACCGGGGAGCTGTTTTTT.

The V and J genes are TRBV6-5 and TRBJ1-5, with D maybe TRBD1 (5 bases). Germline lookup yields CDR1 MNHEY and CDR2 SVGAGI. The CDR3 is made up of 10 amino acids. V was pared by 7 bases and J by 7 bases, with 5 bases between. CDR3 sequence: CASNRQPQHF. The CDR3 DNA reads TGTGCCAGCAACAGGCAGCCCCAGCATTTT.

This chain uses TRBV2 with TRBJ1-1; no definite D call. V was cut by 0 bases and J by 5 bases, with 13 bases left in between. CDR1 SNHLY and CDR2 FYNNEI come from the germline V gene. CDR3 size: 15 residues. The CDR3 coding sequence is TGTGCCAGCAGTGAAGCTCCGGCAGACGGGACTGAAGCTTTCTTT. Translating gives CASSEAPADGTEAFF.

This clone showed up just a few times. The chain uses TRBV4-2 and TRBJ2-2; the D gene could be TRBD1 or TRBD2 (5 bases each). With 3 bases removed from V and 3 bases from J, the gap between germline ends came to 11 bases. This CDR3 spans 15 amino acids. Per the germline V gene, CDR1 is LGHNA and CDR2 is YNFKEQ. The CDR3 sequence is CASSQPGRHTGELFF. The CDR3 DNA follows: TGTGCCAGCAGCCAGCCGGGGCGGCACACCGGGGAGCTGTTTTTT.

The CDR3 DNA reads TGTGCCTGGAGAGGGGACGGGCGCCCTCCGGAGCAGTTCTTC. It encodes CAWRGDGRPPEQFF. The chain uses TRBV30 and TRBJ2-1; D may correspond to TRBD1 or TRBD2 (5 bases each). This CDR3 is 14 amino acids long. The V gene lost 3 bases and the J gene lost 10 bases, with 19 bases spanning the gap. CDR1 and CDR2 (germline): GTSNPN, SVGIG (reference sequence).

DNA for the CDR3: TGTGCCTGGATGGGCACGGGGGAGTATGGCTACACCTTC. Its translation is CAWMGTGEYGYTF. This chain uses TRBV30 with TRBJ1-2, with a possible D match to TRBD1 (5 bases). Trimming left V 4 bases short and J 5 bases short, with 14 bases between. The CDR3 loop spans 13 amino acids. Germline V lookup: CDR1 GTSNPN, CDR2 SVGIG (reference sequence).

The chain combines TRBV2 with TRBJ2-1, with D perhaps given as TRBD1 or TRBD2 (5 bases each). The V gene lost 5 bases and the J gene lost 1 base, with 12 bases spanning the gap. There are 15 residues in the CDR3. CDR1 is SNHLY and CDR2 is FYNNEI in the germline V gene. The CDR3 protein is CASSFRDASYNEQFF. The CDR3 DNA follows: TGTGCCAGCAGTTTCCGGGACGCATCCTACAATGAGCAGTTCTTC. Variable domain in full (rest from reference TRBV2 and TRBJ2-1): EPEVTQTPSHQVTQMGQEVILRCVPISNHLYFYWYRQILGQKVEFLVSFYNNEISEKSEIFDDQFSVERPDGSNFTLKIRSTKLEDSAMYFCASSFRDASYNEQFFGPGTRLTVL.

This clone was observed a handful of times. The V and J genes are TRBV7-8 and TRBJ1-2, with 8 bases lining up with TRBD1. V was clipped by 5 bases and J by 6 bases; unmatched bases: 17. The CDR3 extends over 17 amino acids. Germline V CDR1 and CDR2: SGHVS, FQNEAQ. CDR3 bases: TGTGCCAGCAGCCCGACCTCAACCGGGACAGGTGGCGATGGCTACACCTTC. This codes for CASSPTSTGTGGDGYTF.

The rearrangement uses TRBV6-5 and TRBJ2-3, with D perhaps matching TRBD2 (6 bases). Trimming left V 6 bases short and J 0 bases short, with 13 bases between. Germline CDR1 reads MNHEY; CDR2 reads SVGAGI. CDR3 size: 15 residues. The DNA of the CDR3 is TGTGCCAGCAGCTTTCGGGGGACGAGCACAGATACGCAGTATTTT. It is translated as CASSFRGTSTDTQYF.

V usage is TRBV6-5 and J usage is TRBJ2-7; the D is unclear. CDR1 is MNHEY, CDR2 SVGAGI, per germline. CDR3 length: 11 residues. V lost 4 bases, J lost 4 bases, and 5 bases lay in between. CDR3 DNA: TGTGCCAGCAGTTTTCGATACGAGCAGTACTTC. Residues: CASSFRYEQYF.